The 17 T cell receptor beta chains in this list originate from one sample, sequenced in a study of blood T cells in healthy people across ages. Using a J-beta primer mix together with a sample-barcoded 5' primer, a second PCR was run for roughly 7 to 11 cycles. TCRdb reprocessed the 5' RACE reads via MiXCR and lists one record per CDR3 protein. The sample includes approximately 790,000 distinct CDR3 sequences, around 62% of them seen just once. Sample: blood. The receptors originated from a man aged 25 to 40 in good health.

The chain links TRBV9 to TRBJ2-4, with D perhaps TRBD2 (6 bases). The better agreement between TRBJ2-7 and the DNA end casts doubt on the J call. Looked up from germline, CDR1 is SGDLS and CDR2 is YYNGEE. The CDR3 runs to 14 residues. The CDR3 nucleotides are TGTGCCAGCAGCGGTCCCGGGAGTGTCTACGAGCAGTACTTC. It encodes CASSGPGSVYEQYF.

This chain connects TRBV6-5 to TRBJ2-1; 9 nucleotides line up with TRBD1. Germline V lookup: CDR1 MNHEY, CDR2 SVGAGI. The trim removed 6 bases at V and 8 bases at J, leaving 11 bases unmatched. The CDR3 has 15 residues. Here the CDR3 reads CASRGGGQGLYEQFF. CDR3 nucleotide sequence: TGTGCCAGCAGGGGTGGGGGACAGGGTTTGTATGAGCAGTTCTTC.

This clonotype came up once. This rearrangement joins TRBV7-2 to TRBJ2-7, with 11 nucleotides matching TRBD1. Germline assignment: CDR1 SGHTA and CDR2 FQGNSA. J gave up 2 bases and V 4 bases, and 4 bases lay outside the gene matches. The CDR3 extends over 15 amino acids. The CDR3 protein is CASSWGTGGTYEQYF. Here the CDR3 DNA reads TGTGCCAGCAGCTGGGGGACAGGGGGAACCTACGAGCAGTACTTC.

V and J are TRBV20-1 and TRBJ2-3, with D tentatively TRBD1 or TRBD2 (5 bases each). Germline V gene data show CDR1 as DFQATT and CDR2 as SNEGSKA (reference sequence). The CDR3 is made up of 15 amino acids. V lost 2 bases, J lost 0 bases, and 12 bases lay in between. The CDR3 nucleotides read TGCAGTGCTAGATCACGAGGGGACAGCACAGATACGCAGTATTTT. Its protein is CSARSRGDSTDTQYF.

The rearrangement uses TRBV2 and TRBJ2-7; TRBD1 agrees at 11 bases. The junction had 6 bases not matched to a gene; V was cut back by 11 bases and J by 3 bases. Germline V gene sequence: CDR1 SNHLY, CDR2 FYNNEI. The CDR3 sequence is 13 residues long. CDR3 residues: CAGTGTGGYEQYF. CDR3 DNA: TGTGCCGGCACCGGGACAGGGGGCTACGAGCAGTACTTC.

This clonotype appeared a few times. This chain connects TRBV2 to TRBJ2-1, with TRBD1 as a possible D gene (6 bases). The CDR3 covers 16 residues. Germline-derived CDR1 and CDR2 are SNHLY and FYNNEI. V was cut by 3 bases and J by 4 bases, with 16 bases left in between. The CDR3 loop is CASSDRGRGMYNEQFF. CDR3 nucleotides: TGTGCCAGCAGTGACAGGGGCCGGGGAATGTACAATGAGCAGTTCTTC.

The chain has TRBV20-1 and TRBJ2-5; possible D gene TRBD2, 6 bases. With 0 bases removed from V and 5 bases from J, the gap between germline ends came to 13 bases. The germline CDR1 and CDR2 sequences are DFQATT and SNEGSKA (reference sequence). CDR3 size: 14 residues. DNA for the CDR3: TGCAGTGCTAGAGATCCCTGGGGAGGCGAGACCCAGTACTTC. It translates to CSARDPWGGETQYF.

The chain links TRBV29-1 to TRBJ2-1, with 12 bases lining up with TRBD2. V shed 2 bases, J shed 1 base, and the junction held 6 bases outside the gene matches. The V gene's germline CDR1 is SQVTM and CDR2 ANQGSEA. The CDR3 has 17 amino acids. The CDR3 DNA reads TGCAGCGTTGAACCGACTAGCGGGGGCCCTTCCTACAATGAGCAGTTCTTC. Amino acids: CSVEPTSGGPSYNEQFF.

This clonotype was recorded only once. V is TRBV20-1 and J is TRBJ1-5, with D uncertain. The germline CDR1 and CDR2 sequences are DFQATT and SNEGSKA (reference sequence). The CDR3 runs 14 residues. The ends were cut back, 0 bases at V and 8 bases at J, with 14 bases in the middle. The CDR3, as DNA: TGCAGTGCTAGAGATAGGACGGGCGGGGAGCCCCAGCATTTT. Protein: CSARDRTGGEPQHF.

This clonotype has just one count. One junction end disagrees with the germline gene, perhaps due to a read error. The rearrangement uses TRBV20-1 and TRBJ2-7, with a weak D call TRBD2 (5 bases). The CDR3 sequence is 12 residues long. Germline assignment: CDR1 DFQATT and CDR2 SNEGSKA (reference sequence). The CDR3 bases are TGCAGTACTAGAGATCGGACCTACGAGCAGTACTTC. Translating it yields CSTRDRTYEQYF.

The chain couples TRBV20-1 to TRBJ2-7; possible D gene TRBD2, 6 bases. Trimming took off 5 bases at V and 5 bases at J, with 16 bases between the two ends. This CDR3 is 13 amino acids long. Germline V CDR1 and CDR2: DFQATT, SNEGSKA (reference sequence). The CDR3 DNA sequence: TGCAGTGCTTTACGGCTAGCGAGCGACGAGCAGTACTTC. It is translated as CSALRLASDEQYF.

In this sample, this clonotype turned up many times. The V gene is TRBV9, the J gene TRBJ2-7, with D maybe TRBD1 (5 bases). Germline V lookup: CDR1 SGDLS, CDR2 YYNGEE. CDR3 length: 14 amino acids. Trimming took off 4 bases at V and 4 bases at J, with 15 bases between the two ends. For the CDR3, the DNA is TGTGCCAGCAGCCGTACAGGCTCTTCTTACGAGCAGTACTTC. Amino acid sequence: CASSRTGSSYEQYF. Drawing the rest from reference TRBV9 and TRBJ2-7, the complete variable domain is DSGVTQTPKHLITATGQRVTLRCSPRSGDLSVYWYQQSLDQGLQFLIQYYNGEERAKGNILERFSAQQFPDLHSELNLSSLELGDSALYFCASSRTGSSYEQYFGPGTRLTVT.

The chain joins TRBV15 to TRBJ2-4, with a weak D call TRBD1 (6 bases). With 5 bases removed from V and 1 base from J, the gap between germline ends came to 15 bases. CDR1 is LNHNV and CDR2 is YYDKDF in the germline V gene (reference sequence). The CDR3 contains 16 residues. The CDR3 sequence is CATSPREQGAKNIQYF. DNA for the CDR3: TGTGCCACCAGCCCCCGCGAGCAGGGGGCCAAAAACATTCAGTACTTC.

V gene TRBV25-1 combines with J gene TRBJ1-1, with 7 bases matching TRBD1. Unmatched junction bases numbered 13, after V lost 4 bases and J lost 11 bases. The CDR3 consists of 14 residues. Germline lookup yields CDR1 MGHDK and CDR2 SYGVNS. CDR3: CASSGDRELNVAFF. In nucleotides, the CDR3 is TGTGCCAGCAGTGGAGACAGGGAACTGAATGTGGCTTTCTTT.

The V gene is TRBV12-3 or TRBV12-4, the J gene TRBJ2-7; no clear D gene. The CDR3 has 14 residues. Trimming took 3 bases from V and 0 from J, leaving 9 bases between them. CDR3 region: CASSLRLHSYEQYF. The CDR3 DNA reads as TGTGCCAGCAGTTTGAGGCTCCACTCCTACGAGCAGTACTTC.

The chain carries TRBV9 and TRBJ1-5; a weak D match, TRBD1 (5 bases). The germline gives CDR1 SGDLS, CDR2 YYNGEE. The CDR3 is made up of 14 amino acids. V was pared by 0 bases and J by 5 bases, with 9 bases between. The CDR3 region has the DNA TGTGCCAGCAGCGTAGGAGGGACTGATCAGCCCCAGCATTTT. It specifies CASSVGGTDQPQHF.

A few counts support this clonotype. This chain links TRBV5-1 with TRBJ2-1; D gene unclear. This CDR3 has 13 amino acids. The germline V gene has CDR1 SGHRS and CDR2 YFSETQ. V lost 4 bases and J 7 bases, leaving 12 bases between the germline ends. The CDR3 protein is CASSRADRNEQFF. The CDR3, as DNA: TGCGCCAGCAGCCGGGCTGATAGGAATGAGCAGTTCTTC.